The clone carrying this T cell receptor (beta chain) was seen at least ten times. The target antigen is unknown. These data come from a study of CD8+CD57+ T cells in acquired aplastic anemia. The study's findings and limits: Patients had about 31 CD8+ CDR3 sequences in common with controls (the shared set).

All patients picked for sequencing had shown, by flow cytometry, an expansion of CD8+CD57+ cells. No therapy had been given to the patients at the time of blood sampling. The template used for profiling TCR beta VDJ and CDR3 was genomic DNA. TCRdb re-derived calls from the reads in MiXCR, one entry per CDR3 protein. The table lists 150,000 to 180,000 distinct CDR3 sequences, about 48% of them singletons. CDR3 size: 15 residues. Per germline, CDR1 SGHKS and CDR2 YYEKEE (reference sequence). Trimming took off 6 bases at V and 0 bases at J, with 15 bases between the two ends. The sequence derives from a human donor with aplastic anemia. The sequenced sample consisted of sorted CD4+, CD8+, or CD8+CD57+ T cells (not recorded which) from PBMCs. This rearrangement joins TRBV5-5 to TRBJ1-1; TRBD1 is a possible D gene (6 bases). The CDR3 loop is CASKRAGQVNTEAFF. For the CDR3, the DNA is TGTGCCAGCAAACGGGCGGGACAAGTGAACACTGAAGCTTTCTTT.